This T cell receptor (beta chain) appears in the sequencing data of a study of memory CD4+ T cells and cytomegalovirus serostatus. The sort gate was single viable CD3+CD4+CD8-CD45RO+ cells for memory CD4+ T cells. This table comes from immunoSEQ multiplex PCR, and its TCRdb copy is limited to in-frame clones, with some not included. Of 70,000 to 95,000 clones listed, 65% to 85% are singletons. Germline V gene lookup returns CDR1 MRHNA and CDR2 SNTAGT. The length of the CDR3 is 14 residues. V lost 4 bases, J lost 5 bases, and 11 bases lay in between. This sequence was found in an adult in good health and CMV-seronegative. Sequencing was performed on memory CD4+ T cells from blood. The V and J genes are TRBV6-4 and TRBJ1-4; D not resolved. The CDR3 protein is CASSANGLNEKLFF. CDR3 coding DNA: TGTGCCAGCAGTGCAAACGGCTTAAATGAAAAACTGTTTTTT.